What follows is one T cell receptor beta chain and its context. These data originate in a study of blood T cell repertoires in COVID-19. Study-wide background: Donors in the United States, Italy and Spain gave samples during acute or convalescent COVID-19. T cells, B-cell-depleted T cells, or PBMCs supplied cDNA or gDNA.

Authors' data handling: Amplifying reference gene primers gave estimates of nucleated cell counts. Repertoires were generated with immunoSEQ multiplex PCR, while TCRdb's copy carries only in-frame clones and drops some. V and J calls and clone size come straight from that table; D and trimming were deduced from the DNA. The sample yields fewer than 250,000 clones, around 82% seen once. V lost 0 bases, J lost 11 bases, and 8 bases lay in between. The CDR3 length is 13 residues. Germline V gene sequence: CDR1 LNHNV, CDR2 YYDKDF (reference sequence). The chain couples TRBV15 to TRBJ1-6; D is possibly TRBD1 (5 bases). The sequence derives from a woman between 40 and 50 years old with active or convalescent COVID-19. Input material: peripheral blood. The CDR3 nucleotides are TGTGCCACCAGCAGAGAGCGGGGGACACCCCTCCACTTT. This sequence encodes CATSRERGTPLHF.